Presented here are 30 T cell receptor beta chains from one specimen sequenced in a study of PD-L1 blockade in urothelial cancer. The sample's time point: peripheral blood 6 weeks after treatment start. The method was immunoSEQ multiplex PCR; TCRdb's version includes in-frame clones alone and lacks a portion of them. The top ten clones hold under 5% of a sample with roughly 110,000 clones, around 90% of them seen once. The sequencing here drew on PBMCs, taken around atezolizumab (anti-PD-L1) treatment. The receptor set was obtained from a man aged 60 to 75 with urothelial cancer.

The rearrangement joins TRBV6-6 to TRBJ2-1; possible D gene TRBD2, 6 bases. The V end lost 7 bases, the J end lost 0 bases, and 10 bases lay between the germline ends. CDR3 size: 14 residues. Germline lookup yields CDR1 MNHNY and CDR2 SVGAGI (reference sequence). This chain's CDR3 is CASTLGSSYNEQFF. For the CDR3, the DNA is TGTGCCAGCACCCTCGGGAGCTCCTACAATGAGCAGTTCTTC.

This rearrangement joins TRBV7-9 to TRBJ2-1, with a weak D call TRBD1 (5 bases). Germline values: CDR1 SEHNR, CDR2 FQNEAQ (reference sequence). V lost 7 bases, J lost 7 bases, and 20 bases lay in between. There are 15 residues in the CDR3. For the CDR3, the DNA is TGTGCCAGCACCCTATTAAGAGACAGAAAAAATGAGCAGTTCTTC. Translating gives CASTLLRDRKNEQFF. The whole variable domain, remainder taken from reference TRBV7-9 and TRBJ2-1, is DTGVSQNPRHKITKRGQNVTFRCDPISEHNRLYWYRQTLGQGPEFLTYFQNEAQLEKSRLLSDRFSAERPKGSFSTLEIQRTEQGDSAMYLCASTLLRDRKNEQFFGPGTRLTVL.

V and J are TRBV2 and TRBJ2-5; 7 bases agree with TRBD1. The germline V gene encodes CDR1 SNHLY and CDR2 FYNNEI. This CDR3 spans 13 amino acids. Trimming cost V 6 bases and J 2 bases; bases outside gene matches: 3. CDR3 protein: CASSKGQQETQYF. DNA of the CDR3: TGTGCCAGCAGCAAGGGACAGCAAGAGACCCAGTACTTC.

CDR3 in amino acids: CAWSGEAGPQYF. CDR3 coding DNA: TGTGCCTGGAGTGGCGAAGCGGGGCCCCAGTACTTC. The chain couples TRBV30 to TRBJ2-5; TRBD2 matches at 7 bases. Trimming removed 1 base from V and 9 bases from J; junction bases left unmatched: 5. There are 12 residues in the CDR3. Germline-derived CDR1 and CDR2 are GTSNPN and SVGIG (reference sequence).

V is TRBV9 and J is TRBJ1-2, with D possibly matching TRBD1 (6 bases). The germline V gene has CDR1 SGDLS and CDR2 YYNGEE. The CDR3 covers 16 residues. The V end was cut by 2 bases, the J end by 4 bases, with 18 bases between. CDR3 sequence reads: CASSVGTPIGVYGYTF. The CDR3 DNA follows: TGTGCCAGCAGCGTCGGGACACCCATCGGAGTCTATGGCTACACCTTC.

The chain recombines TRBV7-9 with TRBJ2-5, with 7 bases aligning to TRBD2. The CDR3 is made up of 16 amino acids. J gave up 0 bases and V 4 bases, and 8 bases lay outside the gene matches. CDR1 and CDR2 from the germline V gene are SEHNR and FQNEAQ (reference sequence). CDR3 DNA sequence: TGTGCCAGCAGCTCCGGGGCTAGCGGAGACCAAGAGACCCAGTACTTC. It is translated as CASSSGASGDQETQYF.

The chain employs TRBV30 and TRBJ2-6; a weak D match, TRBD2 (6 bases). This CDR3 has 14 residues. The germline CDR1 and CDR2 sequences are GTSNPN and SVGIG (reference sequence). Trimming cost V 8 bases and J 4 bases, with 15 bases left between them. CDR3 nucleotide sequence: TGTGCCGCCCGGAGGGGAACCGGGGCCAACGTCCTGACTTTC. Translated, it gives CAARRGTGANVLTF.

The chain uses TRBV28 and TRBJ2-7; 7 bases line up with TRBD1. With 7 bases clipped from V and 4 bases from J, the junction kept 4 bases outside the gene matches. The CDR3 runs 12 residues. Germline V gene lookup returns CDR1 MDHEN and CDR2 SYDVKM. The CDR3 DNA reads as TGTGCCAGCACCACAGGGGCTTACGAGCAGTACTTC. Translation: CASTTGAYEQYF.

V and J are TRBV25-1 and TRBJ1-4, with a weak D call TRBD1 (5 bases). CDR3 length: 17 amino acids. The V and J ends lost 4 bases and 8 bases respectively, with 23 bases between them. CDR1 is MGHDK and CDR2 is SYGVNS in the germline V gene. CDR3 coding DNA: TGTGCCAGCAGTGGGTCCGGGGAGGGACGGGGCCGGGAAAAACTGTTTTTT. Translated, it gives CASSGSGEGRGREKLFF.

V and J are TRBV5-4 and TRBJ2-5; TRBD2 matches at 8 bases. J was trimmed by 5 bases and V by 6 bases; bases with no gene match: 15. From germline, CDR1 is SGHNT and CDR2 YYREEE (reference sequence). The length of the CDR3 is 16 residues. The CDR3, as DNA: TGTGCCAGCAACCGGGGGACCGGGGGGGCCCGGGAGACCCAGTACTTC. Translation: CASNRGTGGARETQYF.

The CDR3 loop reads CASSLDQGVDTQYF. In DNA form, the CDR3 reads TGTGCCAGCAGCTTGGATCAGGGCGTGGATACGCAGTATTTT. The rearrangement links TRBV5-6 to TRBJ2-3; tentative D call: TRBD1 (5 bases). V was trimmed by 0 bases and J by 6 bases, leaving 11 bases between them. The CDR3 length is 14 residues. Looked up from germline, CDR1 is SGHDT and CDR2 is YYEEEE.

This clone was detected only once. The J gene is TRBJ2-7, the V gene TRBV27, with D tentatively TRBD1 (5 bases). The CDR3 runs 16 residues. Germline loops: CDR1 MNHEY, CDR2 SMNVEV (reference sequence). V lost 0 bases, J lost 9 bases, and 21 bases lay in between. The CDR3 DNA follows: TGTGCCAGCAGTTTATCGCCTCAGGGTAATCGGGTCGCGCAGTACTTC. Amino acids: CASSLSPQGNRVAQYF.

This clone was found a few times. The chain couples TRBV30 to TRBJ1-5; no firm D call. The germline gives CDR1 GTSNPN, CDR2 SVGIG (reference sequence). The CDR3 is 13 amino acids. V was trimmed by 2 bases and J by 11 bases, leaving 16 bases between them. The CDR3 loop is CAWSFKDYSSQHF. The CDR3 bases are TGTGCCTGGAGTTTCAAGGACTACTCCTCCCAGCATTTT.

The chain couples TRBV7-2 to TRBJ2-5, with TRBD2 identical over 7 bases. CDR3 length equals 14 residues. Germline CDR1 is SGHTA and CDR2 is FQGNSA. V shed 5 bases and J 1 base; nucleotides not matched to a gene: 4. The CDR3 DNA sequence: TGTGCCAGCAGCAGGGCGGGGGTCCAAGAGACCCAGTACTTC. It codes for CASSRAGVQETQYF. The variable domain in full, completed from reference TRBV7-2 and TRBJ2-5, reads GAGVSQSPSNKVTEKGKDVELRCDPISGHTALYWYRQSLGQGLEFLIYFQGNSAPDKSGLPSDRFSAERTGGSVSTLTIQRTQQEDSAVYLCASSRAGVQETQYFGPGTRLLVL.

The V call is TRBV10-3, the J call TRBJ1-2; 10 bases fit TRBD1. CDR3 size: 18 residues. With V trimmed by 2 bases and J by 0 bases, 9 bases remained unmatched. Germline CDR1 is ENHRY and CDR2 is SYGVKD. CDR3 in amino acids: CAISEERDRGLANYGYTF. As DNA, the CDR3 is TGTGCCATCAGTGAGGAACGGGACAGGGGACTCGCTAACTATGGCTACACCTTC.

The chain is built from TRBV29-1 and TRBJ1-4; D is unclear. The CDR3 spans 13 residues. V gave up 7 bases and J gave up 0 bases, with 9 bases separating them. The V gene's germline CDR1 is SQVTM and CDR2 ANQGSEA. The CDR3 bases are TGCAGCGCCTTAACAGCAACTAATGAAAAACTGTTTTTT. It is translated as CSALTATNEKLFF.

This sequence joins TRBV19 and TRBJ1-1; 8 bases match TRBD1. There are 13 residues in the CDR3. CDR1 and CDR2 (germline): LNHDA, SQIVND (reference sequence). Trimming at V came to 6 bases and at J to 11 bases, leaving 11 bases not matched to a gene. The CDR3 spells CASSSTRQGRAFF. CDR3 nucleotides: TGTGCCAGTAGCAGCACCCGACAGGGGCGGGCTTTCTTT.

In this sample, this clone turned up a few times. The V call is TRBV5-1, the J call TRBJ1-3; TRBD1 matches 7 bases. This CDR3 spans 14 amino acids. With 4 bases clipped from V and 4 bases from J, the junction kept 5 bases outside the gene matches. CDR1 is SGHRS and CDR2 is YFSETQ in the germline V gene. The CDR3 reads CASSPEQGGNTIYF. DNA for the CDR3: TGCGCCAGCAGCCCTGAACAGGGGGGAAACACCATATATTTT. The full variable domain, its missing parts supplied by reference TRBV5-1 and TRBJ1-3, is KAGVTQTPRYLIKTRGQQVTLSCSPISGHRSVSWYQQTPGQGLQFLFEYFSETQRNKGNFPGRFSGRQFSNSRSEMNVSTLELGDSALYLCASSPEQGGNTIYFGEGSWLTVV.

V is TRBV5-6 and J is TRBJ1-1; tentative D call: TRBD1 (6 bases). The CDR3 is 15 residues long. Germline CDR1 SGHDT, CDR2 YYEEEE. Trimming took 4 bases from V and 4 from J, leaving 17 bases between them. The chain's CDR3 is CASSRGTRGSTEAFF. In DNA, the CDR3 is TGTGCCAGCAGCCGTGGGACACGAGGAAGCACTGAAGCTTTCTTT.

The chain recombines TRBV19 with TRBJ2-6, with D tentatively TRBD1 (5 bases). V gave up 6 bases and J gave up 7 bases, with 16 bases separating them. CDR3 size: 15 residues. Germline CDR1 LNHDA, CDR2 SQIVND (reference sequence). The CDR3 region has the DNA TGTGCCAGTAGGAGACAGTTCAACCTCGCCAACGTCCTGACTTTC. Its protein product is CASRRQFNLANVLTF.

This chain joins TRBV7-8 and TRBJ1-1, with 8 bases identical to TRBD1. The V segment lost 5 bases and the J segment 1 base; nucleotides outside the gene matches: 6. Germline values: CDR1 SGHVS, CDR2 FQNEAQ. CDR3 length: 15 amino acids. As DNA, the CDR3 is TGTGCCAGCAGCAGAGCCGGGACAGGGAACACTGAAGCTTTCTTT. It encodes CASSRAGTGNTEAFF.

The chain uses TRBV18 and TRBJ2-1; D perhaps matches TRBD1 (6 bases). V dropped 4 bases and J dropped 2 bases, with 12 bases sitting between them. Germline V gene sequence: CDR1 KGHSH, CDR2 LQKENI. This CDR3 has 15 amino acids. The CDR3 region is CASSRGTKPYNEQFF. CDR3 sequence (DNA): TGTGCCAGCTCACGAGGGACAAAACCCTACAATGAGCAGTTCTTC.

This chain joins TRBV23-1 and TRBJ2-7; D is perhaps TRBD1 (6 bases). TRBV23-1 is flagged as an ORF with uncertain function. V was cut by 4 bases and J by 0 bases, with 16 bases left in between. The CDR3 contains 16 residues. CDR3 region: CASSPQDSLSSYEQYF. CDR3 bases: TGCGCCAGCAGTCCTCAGGACAGCCTGAGCTCCTACGAGCAGTACTTC.

The chain recombines TRBV28 with TRBJ2-1; 12 bases agree with TRBD2. The CDR3 is 16 amino acids. CDR1 is MDHEN and CDR2 is SYDVKM in the germline V gene. The V segment lost 3 bases and the J segment 6 bases; nucleotides outside the gene matches: 6. Here the CDR3 DNA reads TGTGCCAGCAGTTTGGCAAGGACTAGCGGGATCAATGAGCAGTTCTTC. As protein: CASSLARTSGINEQFF.

V is TRBV7-8 and J is TRBJ1-3; D remains unclear. V dropped 5 bases and J dropped 4 bases, with 6 bases sitting between them. Germline V gives CDR1 SGHVS, CDR2 FQNEAQ. The CDR3 is 12 amino acids. CDR3 sequence reads: CASSLSGNTIYF. The CDR3 coding sequence is TGTGCCAGCAGCCTATCCGGAAACACCATATATTTT. Supplemented by reference TRBV7-8 and TRBJ1-3, the full variable domain reads GAGVSQSPRYKVAKRGQDVALRCDPISGHVSLFWYQQALGQGPEFLTYFQNEAQLDKSGLPSDRFFAERPEGSVSTLKIQRTQQEDSAVYLCASSLSGNTIYFGEGSWLTVV.

This clone has a single count. This chain uses TRBV10-1 with TRBJ2-3; TRBD1 matches at 9 bases. The CDR3 consists of 17 residues. Trimming cost V 3 bases and J 1 base; bases outside gene matches: 8. The germline V gene has CDR1 WNHNN and CDR2 SYGVQD (reference sequence). CDR3 in DNA: TGCGCCAGCAGTGACCCGGGACAGGGAGGCCGCACAGATACGCAGTATTTT. This gives the protein CASSDPGQGGRTDTQYF.

The genes are TRBV10-3 and TRBJ2-5, with 11 nucleotides matching TRBD2. The V segment lost 11 bases and the J segment 1 base; nucleotides outside the gene matches: 6. This CDR3 region has 14 residues. Germline CDR1 is ENHRY and CDR2 is SYGVKD. For the CDR3, the DNA is TGTGCCGCCTCTAGCGGGGGGTTCCAAGAGACCCAGTACTTC. As protein: CAASSGGFQETQYF.

This chain connects TRBV11-2 to TRBJ2-7, with 11 bases identical to TRBD1. The CDR3 runs 15 residues. The J segment lost 1 base and the V segment lost 3 bases, leaving 2 bases of the junction unmatched. The germline V gene encodes CDR1 SGHAT and CDR2 FQNNGV. The CDR3 nucleotides are TGTGCCAGCAGCTTGGGGACAGGGGGGTCCTACGAGCAGTACTTC. Its protein is CASSLGTGGSYEQYF.

The chain recombines TRBV7-2 with TRBJ1-2; D unresolved. CDR3 length equals 15 residues. V lost 1 base to trimming and J lost 0 bases, with 9 bases between them. CDR1 is SGHTA and CDR2 is FQGNSA in the germline V gene. CDR3 in amino acids: CASSLVGMSNYGYTF. DNA of the CDR3: TGTGCCAGCAGCTTAGTCGGGATGTCTAACTATGGCTACACCTTC.

V is TRBV2 and J is TRBJ2-7; TRBD1 agrees at 10 bases. Germline V lookup: CDR1 SNHLY, CDR2 FYNNEI. Losses at the gene ends were 6 bases for V and 5 bases for J; bases not matched to a gene: 7. The CDR3 spans 14 residues. Written as DNA, the CDR3 is TGTGCCAGCAGCTCGGGACAGGGGTGGGACGAGCAGTACTTC. It codes for CASSSGQGWDEQYF.